This TCR beta chain was observed in a study of T-cell memory formation after mild COVID-19. General study findings and limits: Researchers could not confirm that second-wave clones peaking on day 37 targeted SARS-CoV-2.

The V end was cut by 3 bases, the J end by 0 bases, with 11 bases between. This CDR3 comprises 15 residues. The germline CDR1 and CDR2 sequences are SGHTA and FQGNSA. MiXCR, applied by TCRdb to the 5' RACE reads, yields one record per CDR3 protein. Among 250,000 or so distinct CDR3 sequences listed, more than 15% were seen once. This clonotype was observed a few times. What it recognizes is unknown. The chain couples TRBV7-2 to TRBJ1-2; D might be TRBD1 (5 bases). The specimen sequenced was PBMCs or a T cell subset sorted from them (not recorded which). This clonotype was obtained from a young man who had mild COVID-19 (a few samples of this study predate the infection). Cell type and time point are not known. CDR3 region: CASSFRQIANYGYTF. For the CDR3, the DNA is TGTGCCAGCAGCTTCAGACAGATAGCTAACTATGGCTACACCTTC.